The 13 T cell receptor beta chains reported below all come from one sample, sequenced in a study of blood T cell repertoires in COVID-19. TCRdb's copy holds only in-frame clones and misses some; the assay was immunoSEQ multiplex PCR. The table includes approximately 440,000 clones, 90% detected once. Source material: PBMCs or T cells enriched from blood (not recorded which). The receptor source for this set is a man between 18 and 29 years old who had recovered from COVID-19.

CDR3 DNA sequence: TGTGCCAGCAGCTTGATGGAGGGTCTCTATGGCTACACCTTC. Its protein is CASSLMEGLYGYTF. The chain uses TRBV5-8 and TRBJ1-2; D not resolved. The CDR3 is made up of 14 amino acids. The germline V gene has CDR1 SGHTS and CDR2 YDEGEE. Trimming took 1 base from V and 4 from J, leaving 11 bases between them.

This clone has more than one count but fewer than ten. The V gene is TRBV4-1, the J gene TRBJ1-2, with a weak D call TRBD1 (6 bases). The CDR3 runs 15 residues. V lost 2 bases, J lost 5 bases, and 15 bases lay in between. Germline loops: CDR1 MGHRA, CDR2 YSYEKL. The CDR3 loop is CASSQFSEGVYGYTF. Here the CDR3 DNA reads TGCGCCAGCAGCCAATTCAGCGAGGGGGTTTATGGCTACACCTTC.

The rearrangement joins TRBV12-5 to TRBJ2-1; 8 nucleotides line up with TRBD2. Germline-derived CDR1 and CDR2 are LGHNT and FRNRAP. V shed 0 bases, J shed 9 bases, and the junction held 13 bases outside the gene matches. There are 17 residues in the CDR3. CDR3 DNA: TGTGCTAGTGGTTTGGTAGATGGAGGTAGCGGGAAAGGTGAGCAGTTCTTC. This gives the protein CASGLVDGGSGKGEQFF.

This chain joins TRBV5-6 and TRBJ2-7; TRBD1 is a possible D gene (5 bases). Germline loops: CDR1 SGHDT, CDR2 YYEEEE. The CDR3 extends over 13 amino acids. V gave up 1 base and J gave up 3 bases, with 8 bases separating them. CDR3 residues: CASSLNRIYEQYF. For the CDR3, the DNA is TGTGCCAGCAGCTTGAACAGGATCTACGAGCAGTACTTC.

The chain combines TRBV27 with TRBJ1-5, with 7 positions matching TRBD1. The CDR3 contains 13 residues. Germline CDR1 reads MNHEY; CDR2 reads SMNVEV (reference sequence). J was trimmed by 6 bases and V by 5 bases; bases with no gene match: 4. The chain's CDR3 is CASSNQGGQPQHF. In DNA form, the CDR3 reads TGTGCCAGCAGTAATCAGGGGGGTCAGCCCCAGCATTTT.

Only one count was recorded for this clone. The chain carries TRBV27 and TRBJ2-5; 10 bases align to TRBD1. Germline CDR1 is MNHEY and CDR2 is SMNVEV (reference sequence). The CDR3 consists of 15 residues. Germline trimming cut 3 bases from V and 5 bases from J; bases unmatched to any gene: 6. For the CDR3, the DNA is TGTGCCAGCAGTTTTAAGGGACAGGGGAGGGAGACCCAGTACTTC. Amino acid sequence: CASSFKGQGRETQYF.

This clone was observed a single time. In DNA, the CDR3 is TGCAGCGTTCAGGTTGGGGGCGACTATGGCTACACCTTC. This codes for CSVQVGGDYGYTF. The V and J genes are TRBV29-1 and TRBJ1-2; TRBD1 is a possible D gene (6 bases). V dropped 5 bases and J dropped 3 bases, with 13 bases sitting between them. Germline V CDR1 and CDR2: SQVTM, ANQGSEA. The CDR3 runs to 13 residues.

This clone was observed a handful of times. The identical CDR3 is also encoded by other nucleotide sequences in the sample. The gene calls are TRBV4-1 and TRBJ1-1; maybe TRBD1 (5 bases). V lost 0 bases and J lost 1, with 6 bases in between. The CDR3 length is 14 residues. The germline gives CDR1 MGHRA, CDR2 YSYEKL. CDR3 coding DNA: TGCGCCAGCAGCCAAGAGGGGCAGAACACTGAAGCTTTCTTT. Translation: CASSQEGQNTEAFF.

This chain connects TRBV6-6 to TRBJ2-2; 9 bases line up with TRBD2. This CDR3 has 12 residues. Germline trimming cut 10 bases from V and 13 bases from J; bases unmatched to any gene: 10. CDR1 and CDR2 (germline): MNHNY, SVGAGI (reference sequence). CDR3 sequence reads: CANADGLAWLFF. DNA for the CDR3: TGTGCCAACGCCGACGGACTAGCGTGGCTGTTTTTT.

This clone was seen a few times. This chain joins TRBV3-1 (or the pseudogene TRBV3-2) and TRBJ2-2, with 11 bases matching TRBD1. The germline CDR1 and CDR2 sequences are LGHDT and YNNKEL (reference sequence). CDR3 size: 15 residues. Losses at the gene ends were 3 bases for V and 6 bases for J; bases not matched to a gene: 3. The DNA of the CDR3 is TGTGCCAGCAGCCAGGGACAGGGGGTCCCCGGGGAGCTGTTTTTT. It translates to CASSQGQGVPGELFF.

The chain joins TRBV9 to TRBJ1-5; D is possibly TRBD1 (6 bases). Trimming pared 4 bases from V and 2 bases from J, leaving 13 bases between. The CDR3 length is 15 residues. Germline CDR1 and CDR2: SGDLS and YYNGEE. This CDR3 reads CASSPTGSGNQPQHF. DNA of the CDR3: TGTGCCAGCAGCCCCACAGGGAGTGGCAATCAGCCCCAGCATTTT. Combining the CDR3 with reference TRBV9 and TRBJ1-5 gives the whole variable domain DSGVTQTPKHLITATGQRVTLRCSPRSGDLSVYWYQQSLDQGLQFLIQYYNGEERAKGNILERFSAQQFPDLHSELNLSSLELGDSALYFCASSPTGSGNQPQHFGDGTRLSIL.

The J gene is TRBJ1-1, the V gene TRBV7-3; TRBD1 matches 7 bases. After removal of 5 bases from V and 1 base from J, the junction contained 4 bases not matched to a gene. The CDR3 spans 14 residues. Germline V gene data show CDR1 as SGHTA and CDR2 as FQGTGA. CDR3 region: CASSPGGQNTEAFF. Here the CDR3 DNA reads TGTGCCAGCAGCCCAGGGGGACAGAACACTGAAGCTTTCTTT.

This clone was detected only a few times. The rearrangement joins TRBV7-9 to TRBJ2-7; perhaps TRBD1 as D (6 bases). The CDR3 has 17 amino acids. Germline CDR1 reads SEHNR; CDR2 reads FQNEAQ (reference sequence). Trimming removed 5 bases from V and 0 bases from J, with 20 bases in between. The CDR3 is CASSQGPRGPSSYEQYF. CDR3 sequence (DNA): TGTGCCAGCAGCCAGGGCCCCAGGGGACCAAGCTCCTACGAGCAGTACTTC. The whole variable domain, remainder taken from reference TRBV7-9 and TRBJ2-7, is DTGVSQNPRHKITKRGQNVTFRCDPISEHNRLYWYRQTLGQGPEFLTYFQNEAQLEKSRLLSDRFSAERPKGSFSTLEIQRTEQGDSAMYLCASSQGPRGPSSYEQYFGPGTRLTVT.